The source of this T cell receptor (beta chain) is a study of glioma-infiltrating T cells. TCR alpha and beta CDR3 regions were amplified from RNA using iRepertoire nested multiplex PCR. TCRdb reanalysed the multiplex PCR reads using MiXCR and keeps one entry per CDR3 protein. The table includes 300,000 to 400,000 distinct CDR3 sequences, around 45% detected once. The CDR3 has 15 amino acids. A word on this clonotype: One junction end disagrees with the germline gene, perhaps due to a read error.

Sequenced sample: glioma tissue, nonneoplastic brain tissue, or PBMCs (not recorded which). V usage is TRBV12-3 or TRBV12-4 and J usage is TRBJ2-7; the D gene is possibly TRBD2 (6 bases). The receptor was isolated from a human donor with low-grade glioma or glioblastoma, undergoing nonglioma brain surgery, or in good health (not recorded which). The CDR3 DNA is TGTGCCAGCAGACTAACGGGACTTGCCTCCCACGAGCAGTACTTC. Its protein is CASRLTGLASHEQYF.